The subject of this entry is one T cell receptor (beta chain). Its antigen is not identified. The read comes to an end 3 residues before the CDR3 does, leaving the germline J gene to fill in the end. This sample was included in a study of T cell clonality in common variable immunodeficiency. Overall study findings and caveats: Common variable immunodeficiency TCR beta sequences reportedly had fewer deletions and N-nucleotide insertions. Compared with controls, CVID subjects had fewer shared TCRbeta clones.

CVID meant reduced serum IgG, IgA and/or IgM plus specific antibody deficiency. Heparinized whole blood, about 4.5 to 9 ml, came from each donor. TCRdb's table, derived via immunoSEQ multiplex PCR, lists solely in-frame clones and lacks some. The sample contains about 28,000 clones, none of them singletons. The V gene lost 0 bases and the J gene lost 4 bases, with 9 bases spanning the gap. CDR1 and CDR2 from the germline V gene are LNHDA and SQIVND (reference sequence). CDR3 length: 14 residues. The rearrangement uses TRBV19 and TRBJ1-2, with a tentative D call TRBD1 (5 bases). Input material: peripheral blood mononuclear cells. This sequence originates from a human donor with common variable immunodeficiency. CDR3 bases read: TGTGCCAGTAGTATAGACAGGGCGGCCTATGGC. It codes for CASSIDRAAYG. The entire CDR3 sequence reads CASSIDRAAYGYTF.